This T cell receptor beta chain was sequenced in a study of beta chain features in type 1 diabetes (dated by TCRdb to 2017 to 2018). Some background on the complete study: Mean age, gender distribution, total cell number and subset yield did not differ between patients and healthy donors. Across all samples, 107,917,701 sorted cells were examined, and cell number per subset correlated strongly with RNA yield. The study compared the TCRB repertoires of sorted circulating CD4+ T cell subsets in recently diagnosed type 1 diabetes patients with those in matched healthy donors. Naive and central memory subsets were obtained from all 30 or so donors, but regulatory and stem cell-like memory subsets were isolated from only 8 patients and roughly 8 healthy donors.

A single peripheral blood draw of approximately 120 mL on average was collected from each donor into heparinised tubes. Using a panel that included CD45RO, CCR7, CD25, CD127, CD95 and CD27, naive, central memory, regulatory and stem cell-like memory CD4+ T cells were sorted on a BD FACSAria II. Every sorted population had a purity above 95%. PBMCs were isolated immediately by Lymphoprep density gradient centrifugation and stained directly without culture. So that batch effects would be minimized, each experiment stained and sorted samples in pairs, pairing one healthy donor with one patient. General conclusions and limits of the study: PCR might favor shorter templates, but patient and control samples were amplified and corrected together, so any skew would affect both groups equally. Naive, central memory and regulatory TCRB repertoires appeared to be more alike among patients than among healthy donors. Patients with type 1 diabetes made fewer insertions and deleted more nucleotides at VDJ recombination sites, implying thymic rearrangement abnormalities. In all four CD4+ subsets, TCRB CDR3 length was moderately but significantly shorter in type 1 diabetes patients. Because cDNA was sequenced instead of genomic DNA, activated cells with high expression could be over-represented, although the groups did not differ in activation or CD3 levels. Because small numbers of individuals were included in the HLA sub-analyses, any influence of HLA type on TCRB rearrangement was left unresolved.

This clone was seen a handful of times. What antigen it recognizes has not been identified. No much larger clone exists at a distance of one base, and base qualities are not known. The High Capacity cDNA Reverse Transcription Kit was used to reverse transcribe all of the isolated RNA, meaning that expressed TCRB transcripts were what got sequenced. Deep immunoSEQ sequencing was applied to naive, central memory and regulatory T cell samples, giving an average of roughly 3.6 million total reads per sample. Sorted cells were lysed in RLT buffer, and RNA was extracted using DNase-treated RNeasy Micro or Mini kits according to cell number. Each cell subset was processed on its own to prevent cross-contamination, while patient and healthy donor samples were processed together. The immunoSEQ multiplex PCR was used to amplify TCRB sequences from cDNA, yielding 87-bp fragments that span the CDR3 region. Amplicons were sequenced on the Illumina HiSeq platform. On the study's bioinformatics: PCR bias was corrected computationally using synthetic template baselines, and reads within Hamming distance 2 were collapsed, with unmergeable singletons discarded. Reads were aligned to IMGT to assign V, D and J genes, CDR3 length, and insertions or deletions at six rearrangement sites. Within each subset, clonotype counts were normalized to sorted cell number, after which true diversity and Gini coefficients were computed with the tcR R package. The overlap coefficient, calculated on TCRB nucleotide sequences, was used to quantify repertoire sharing. Out-of-frame TCRB sequences from naive cells were analyzed to stand in for the pre-selection repertoire. Imported from immuneACCESS, the table was reduced by TCRdb to in-frame sequences with V and J called. These copies leave out some clones; in studies compared against another copy, an unresolved V gene accounts for under half, and the cause of the remainder is not known. V and J calls and clone size follow that table, whereas D and trimming were derived from the DNA. This sample has a few hundred thousand clones in its table, and roughly 20% of those were observed once. The leading ten clones occupy approximately 0.029% of the sample.

The CDR3, cysteine through phenylalanine, is 15 amino acids long. The kept DNA is CDR3 alone, 45 bases in frame from the first base. The germline V end is reduced by 0 bases and the J end by 2 bases; junction bases left unmatched: 3. The germline V gene encodes CDR1 MNHEY and CDR2 SVGAGI. The chain links TRBV6-5 with TRBJ1-2, with 7 bases in between that match TRBD1. This sequence was found in a woman aged 40 to 50 with type 1 diabetes. Sequencing input: naive CD4+ T cells from blood. In the paper's terms, the cell subset or site label means: true naive CD4+ T cells. The sequence in DNA is TGTGCCAGCAGTTACTCGAGGGGACAGAACTATGGCTACACCTTC. This sequence encodes CASSYSRGQNYGYTF.